Included here is one T cell receptor beta chain sequence, with context. The antigen is not known. The PCR contained 60 Vbeta and 13 Jbeta primers. Sequencing was performed with immunoSEQ multiplex PCR; in TCRdb, only in-frame clones are kept and a portion is missing. Among about 210,000 clones listed, about four fifths were seen once. This sample was taken from a study of cytomegalovirus exposure and HLA in healthy donors. CDR1 is LGHNA and CDR2 is YSLEER in the germline V gene. J gave up 4 bases and V 3 bases, and 5 bases lay outside the gene matches. CDR3 length equals 16 residues. Study results and limitations: Later analysis revealed greater clonal expansion in HLA-associated TCR beta chains than in equally common others. CMV serostatus stood as the only immune exposure information on hand. Data from an earlier analysis indicated that most TCR beta V segments were productive either about 87% or about 30% of the time.

The sample taken for sequencing was PBMCs. This sequence originates from a woman between 50 and 59 years old in good health and CMV-seropositive. The V gene is TRBV4-3, the J gene TRBJ2-1; 11 bases align to TRBD2. The chain's CDR3 is CASSQQLAGAYNEQFF. The DNA for the CDR3 is TGCGCCAGCAGCCAGCAACTAGCGGGGGCATACAATGAGCAGTTCTTC.